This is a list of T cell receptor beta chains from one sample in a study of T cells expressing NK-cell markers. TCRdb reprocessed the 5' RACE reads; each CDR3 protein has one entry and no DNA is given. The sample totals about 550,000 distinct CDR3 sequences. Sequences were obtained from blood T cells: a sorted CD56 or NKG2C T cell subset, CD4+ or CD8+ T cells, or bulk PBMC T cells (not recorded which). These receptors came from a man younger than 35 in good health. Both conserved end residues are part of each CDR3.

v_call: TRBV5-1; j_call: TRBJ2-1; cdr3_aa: CASSSTQPGVKEQFF
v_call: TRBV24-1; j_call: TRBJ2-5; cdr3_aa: CATSDPLYQETQYF
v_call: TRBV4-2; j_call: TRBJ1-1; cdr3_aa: CASSQGMGAVTEAFF
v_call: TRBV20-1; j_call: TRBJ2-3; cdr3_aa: CSAKRTGGVRTALMYF
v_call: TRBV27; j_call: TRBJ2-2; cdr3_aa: CASSLSSGRAIATGELFF
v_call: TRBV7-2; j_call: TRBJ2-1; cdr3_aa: CASSRQVGGEQFF
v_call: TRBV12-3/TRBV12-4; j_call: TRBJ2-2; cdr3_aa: CASSSAPSSAGELFF
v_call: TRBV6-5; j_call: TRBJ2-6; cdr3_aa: CASSYSGTRSGANVLTF
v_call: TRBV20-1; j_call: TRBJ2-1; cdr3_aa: CSARPQREALWNEQFF
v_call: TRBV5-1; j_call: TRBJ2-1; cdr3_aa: CASSPLAGILGYNEQFF
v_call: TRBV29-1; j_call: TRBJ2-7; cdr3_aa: CSAVAAGQGSYEQYF
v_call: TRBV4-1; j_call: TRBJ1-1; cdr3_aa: CASSQEMRGRTEAFF
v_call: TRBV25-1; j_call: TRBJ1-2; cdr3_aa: CASNPRDRDHGYTF
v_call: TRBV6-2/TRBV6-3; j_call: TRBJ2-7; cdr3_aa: CASSAYSGGTYEQYF
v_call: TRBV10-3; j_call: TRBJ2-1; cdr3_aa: CAIIQGTSPRNEQFF
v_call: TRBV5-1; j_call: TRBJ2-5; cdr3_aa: CASSSGTGHQETQYF
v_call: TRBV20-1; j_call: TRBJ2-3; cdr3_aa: CSARARLDSDTQYF
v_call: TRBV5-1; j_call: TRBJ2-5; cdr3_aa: CASSRTPQETQYF
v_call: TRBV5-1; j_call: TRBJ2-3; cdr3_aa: CASSLQVTLPTDTQYF
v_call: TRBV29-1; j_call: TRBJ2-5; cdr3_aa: CSHPHPPSGGYQETQYF
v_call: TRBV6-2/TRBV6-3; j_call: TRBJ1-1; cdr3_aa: CASSNAGGNTEAFF
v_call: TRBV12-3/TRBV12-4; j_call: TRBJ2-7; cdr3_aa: CASSSQGRGQYF
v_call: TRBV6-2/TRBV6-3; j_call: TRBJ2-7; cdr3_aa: CASSYSGGLSYEQYF
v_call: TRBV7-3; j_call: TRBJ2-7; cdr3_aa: CASSLSPASGSHEQYF
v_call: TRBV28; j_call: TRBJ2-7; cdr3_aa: CASSLITAPYEQYF
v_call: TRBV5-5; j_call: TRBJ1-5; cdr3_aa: CASSLGGAPFPPQHF
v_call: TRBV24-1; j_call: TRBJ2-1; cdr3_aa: CATSGWGGPINEQFF
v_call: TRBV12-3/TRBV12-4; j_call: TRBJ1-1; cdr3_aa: CASSLDMNTEAFF
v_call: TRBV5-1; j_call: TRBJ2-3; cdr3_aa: CASSFTISGPTDTQYF
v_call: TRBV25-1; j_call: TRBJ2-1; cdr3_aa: CASSEQHNEQFF
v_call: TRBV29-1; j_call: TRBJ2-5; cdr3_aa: CSVYRGETQYF
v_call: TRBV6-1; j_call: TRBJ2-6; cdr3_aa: CASSDRVVGSGANVLTF
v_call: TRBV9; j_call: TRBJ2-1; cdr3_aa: CASSATGPYNEQFF
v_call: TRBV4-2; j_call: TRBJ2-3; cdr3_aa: CASSPSTSERADTQYF
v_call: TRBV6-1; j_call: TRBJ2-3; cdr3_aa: CATAGGVRDTQYF
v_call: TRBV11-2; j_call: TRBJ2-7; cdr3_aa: CASTFFQALPYEQYF
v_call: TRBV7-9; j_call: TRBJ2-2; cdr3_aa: CASGSRSGELFF
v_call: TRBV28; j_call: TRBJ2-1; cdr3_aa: CASYTSGRFNEQFF
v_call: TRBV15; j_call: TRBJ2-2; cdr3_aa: CATRGGTRTGELFF
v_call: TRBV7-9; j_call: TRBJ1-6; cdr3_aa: CASSVGVDRGNSPLHF
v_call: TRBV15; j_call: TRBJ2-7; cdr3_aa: CATSRPGLATSYEQYF
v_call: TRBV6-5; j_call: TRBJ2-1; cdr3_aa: CASSYSLGQGTYNEQFF
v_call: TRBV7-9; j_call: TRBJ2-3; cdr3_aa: CASSRTGRQSTDTQYF